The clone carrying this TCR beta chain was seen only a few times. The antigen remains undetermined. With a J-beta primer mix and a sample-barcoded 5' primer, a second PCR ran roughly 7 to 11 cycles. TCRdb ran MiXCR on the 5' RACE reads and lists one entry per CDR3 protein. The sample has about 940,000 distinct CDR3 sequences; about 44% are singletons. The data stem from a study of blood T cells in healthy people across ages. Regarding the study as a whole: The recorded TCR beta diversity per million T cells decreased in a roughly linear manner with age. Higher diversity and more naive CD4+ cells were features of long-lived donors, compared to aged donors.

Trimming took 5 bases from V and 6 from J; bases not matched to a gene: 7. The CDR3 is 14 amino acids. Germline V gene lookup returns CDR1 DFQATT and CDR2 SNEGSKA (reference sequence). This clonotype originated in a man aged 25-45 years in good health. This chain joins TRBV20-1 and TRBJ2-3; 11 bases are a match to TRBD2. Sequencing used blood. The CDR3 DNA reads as TGCAGTGCTGTTAGCGGGGGGGGAGTGGATACGCAGTATTTT. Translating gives CSAVSGGGVDTQYF.